This T cell receptor (beta chain) was documented in a study of T cell responses to AZD1222 COVID-19 vaccine. About this clone: What it binds is unknown.

Method: immunoSEQ multiplex PCR; TCRdb's copy keeps in-frame clones and lacks some. Here the sample spans about 100,000 clones, roughly 90% being singletons. Germline loops: CDR1 SGHTA, CDR2 FQGNSA. This CDR3 is built from 16 residues. The ends lost 4 bases at V and 0 bases at J; junction bases unmatched: 4. Study-level points and caveats: Among spike-specific TCRs, nearly half reportedly target unmutated variant regions. The donor cohort was predominantly white British with a female majority, and clonal diversity may have been underestimated.

This receptor was taken from an adult in good health. V and J are TRBV7-2 and TRBJ2-1, with 9 nucleotides matching TRBD1. Sequencing used peripheral blood, obtained on day 0 of AZD1222 vaccination. The CDR3 is CASSSGTGRSYNEQFF. The CDR3, as DNA: TGTGCCAGCAGCTCGGGGACAGGGCGCTCCTACAATGAGCAGTTCTTC.